The rows below give T cell receptor beta chains drawn from one sample of a study of CD8 T cells in ankylosing spondylitis. A single record per CDR3 protein comes from TCRdb applying MiXCR to the 5' RACE reads. In the table there are 200,000 to 250,000 distinct CDR3 sequences, more than 9% of which are singletons. Sequenced sample: blood, either unsorted or a sorted T cell fraction (not recorded which). The receptor source for this set is a male donor with ankylosing spondylitis or in good health (not recorded which). The CDR3 runs from the conserved cysteine through the conserved F or W. The D gene is left open where the match is weak. The size of a clone is reported for some rows only, either as once, few or many, or as a class for expanded clones.

CDR3,DNA,size,V,D,J
CASTSEVGRQYEQYF,TGTGCCAGCACCTCCGAAGTCGGGAGACAATACGAGCAGTACTTC,-,TRBV3-1,-,TRBJ2-7
CSSGGKGNQPQHF,TGCAGTTCAGGAGGGAAGGGCAATCAGCCCCAGCATTTT,many,TRBV20-1,-,TRBJ1-5
CASSLGIPTRTEAFF,TGTGCCAGCAGCTTAGGTATCCCCACCCGGACTGAAGCTTTCTTT,-,TRBV7-6,-,TRBJ1-1
CASSLGWGVNNEQFF,TGTGCCAGCAGCCTGGGGTGGGGGGTTAACAATGAGCAGTTCTTC,-,TRBV3-1,-,TRBJ2-1
CAISEFGTSSYGYTF,TGTGCCATCAGTGAGTTCGGGACATCCTCCTATGGCTACACCTTC,many,TRBV10-3,-,TRBJ1-2
CASSKRDRGLQNTGELFF,TGTGCCAGCAGTAAAAGGGACAGGGGGCTCCAGAACACCGGGGAGCTGTTTTTT,many,TRBV7-8,TRBD1,TRBJ2-2
CASSYTSGGGEFF,TGTGCCAGCAGCTACACTAGCGGGGGAGGCGAGTTCTTC,many,TRBV7-9,TRBD2,TRBJ2-1
CASVVKGGYTF,TGTGCCAGCGTGGTCAAGGGTGGATACACCTTC,-,TRBV2,-,TRBJ1-2
CASSNPSGGLGELFF,TGTGCCAGCAGCAATCCTAGCGGGGGTCTCGGGGAGCTGTTTTTT,few,TRBV12-3/TRBV12-4,TRBD2,TRBJ2-2
CASSWIRDGNYGYTF,TGTGCCAGCAGTTGGATCAGGGACGGTAACTATGGCTACACCTTC,few,TRBV28,-,TRBJ1-2
CASSPGPSYSTDTQYF,TGTGCCAGCAGCCCCGGGCCCTCCTACAGCACAGATACGCAGTATTTT,many,TRBV7-9,-,TRBJ2-3
CASNPDSTNTGELFF,TGTGCCAGCAATCCGGACAGCACGAACACCGGGGAGCTGTTTTTT,many,TRBV12-3/TRBV12-4,-,TRBJ2-2
CASSYAPGPGTDTQYF,TGCGCCAGCAGCTACGCTCCAGGGCCCGGCACAGATACGCAGTATTTT,many,TRBV5-1,-,TRBJ2-3
CASSPGLQGAITYEQYF,TGTGCCAGCAGCCCCGGGCTTCAGGGGGCGATCACCTACGAGCAGTACTTC,few,TRBV5-6,TRBD1,TRBJ2-7
CASSAGQGAGWTQYF,TGTGCCAGCAGCGCGGGACAGGGGGCCGGTTGGACGCAGTATTTT,many,TRBV12-3/TRBV12-4,TRBD1,TRBJ2-3
CASSPKSPSGNTGELFF,TGTGCCAGCTCACCAAAATCTCCCAGCGGAAACACCGGGGAGCTGTTTTTT,many,TRBV18,-,TRBJ2-2
CASSLRDPRTGELFF,TGTGCCAGCAGTTTAAGGGACCCGAGGACCGGGGAGCTGTTTTTT,many,TRBV12-3/TRBV12-4,-,TRBJ2-2
CASSLEGLDYNEQFF,TGTGCCAGCAGCCTCGAGGGACTAGACTACAATGAGCAGTTCTTC,many,TRBV7-9,TRBD2,TRBJ2-1
CASSPLSTYNEQFF,TGCGCCAGCAGCCCTCTAAGTACCTACAATGAGCAGTTCTTC,few,TRBV5-1,-,TRBJ2-1
CASSYSGGEDNEQFF,TGTGCCAGCAGTTATAGCGGGGGGGAAGACAATGAGCAGTTCTTC,-,TRBV6-4,TRBD2,TRBJ2-1
CATSGWAEGYTF,TGTGCCACTAGCGGCTGGGCGGAGGGCTACACCTTC,few,TRBV24-1,-,TRBJ1-2
CASITARGQNTEAFF,TGTGCCAGTATCACAGCAAGGGGACAGAACACTGAAGCTTTCTTT,few,TRBV19,-,TRBJ1-1
CASSDTGGISYEQYF,TGTGCCAGCAGCGACACAGGGGGCATAAGCTACGAGCAGTACTTC,many,TRBV7-9,TRBD1,TRBJ2-7
CASSLTDLNYGYTF,TGTGCCAGCAGCCTAACAGACCTTAACTATGGCTACACCTTC,-,TRBV3-1,-,TRBJ1-2
CASSLAGFQGVNTEAFF,TGTGCCAGCAGCTTAGCTGGGTTTCAGGGGGTGAACACTGAAGCTTTCTTT,many,TRBV7-2,TRBD1,TRBJ1-1
CASRIGSNEQFF,TGTGCCAGCAGAATCGGATCCAATGAGCAGTTCTTC,-,TRBV5-7,-,TRBJ2-1
CASRIASGGANEQFF,TGTGCCAGCAGGATCGCTAGCGGGGGGGCCAATGAGCAGTTCTTC,many,TRBV12-3/TRBV12-4,TRBD2,TRBJ2-1
CSARDLQGPYGYTF,TGCAGTGCTAGAGATCTTCAGGGCCCCTATGGCTACACCTTC,many,TRBV20-1,-,TRBJ1-2
CASSPGRLAYGYTF,TGTGCCAGCAGTCCCGGCCGGTTGGCGTATGGCTACACCTTC,-,TRBV28,-,TRBJ1-2
CATSDRGTRTDTQYF,TGTGCCACCAGTGATCGGGGGACCCGCACAGATACGCAGTATTTT,many,TRBV24-1,-,TRBJ2-3
CSVTGVPGDEQYF,TGCAGCGTTACGGGGGTCCCCGGGGACGAGCAGTACTTC,many,TRBV29-1,-,TRBJ2-7
CASSHADREGEKLFF,TGTGCCAGCAGCCACGCGGACAGGGAAGGAGAAAAACTGTTTTTT,-,TRBV11-2,TRBD1,TRBJ1-4
CASSMGFQYTGELFF,TGTGCCAGTAGTATGGGGTTCCAGTACACCGGGGAGCTGTTTTTT,-,TRBV19,-,TRBJ2-2
CASSLGGRPGETQYF,TGTGCCAGCAGCTTAGGTGGACGGCCGGGAGAGACCCAGTACTTC,-,TRBV7-2,-,TRBJ2-5
CASSQDPAGGVSGANVLTF,TGTGCCAGCAGCCAAGATCCAGCGGGGGGCGTCTCTGGGGCCAACGTCCTGACTTTC,-,TRBV4-2,TRBD2,TRBJ2-6
CASSSGQGAPGNTIYF,TGTGCCAGCAGCTCGGGACAGGGGGCGCCAGGAAACACCATATATTTT,many,TRBV7-2,TRBD1,TRBJ1-3
CASSRNEVPDTQYF,TGTGCCAGCAGCCGGAATGAGGTGCCAGATACGCAGTATTTT,many,TRBV7-2,-,TRBJ2-3
CASSLGQTFEPLHF,TGCGCCAGCAGCTTGGGACAGACCTTTGAACCCCTCCACTTT,-,TRBV5-1,-,TRBJ1-6
CASSLPDPSSGNTIYF,TGTGCCAGCAGCTTACCGGACCCGAGCTCTGGAAACACCATATATTTT,few,TRBV3-1,-,TRBJ1-3
CSARVRGQTSREQFF,TGCAGTGCTAGAGTGAGGGGACAGACCTCTCGTGAGCAGTTCTTC,many,TRBV20-1,TRBD1,TRBJ2-1
CASSPASQGYEQYF,TGCGCCAGCAGCCCAGCCTCTCAGGGTTACGAGCAGTACTTC,-,TRBV5-1,-,TRBJ2-7
CATSEPRGAVEKLFF,TGTGCCACCAGTGAACCCAGGGGCGCCGTCGAAAAACTGTTTTTT,many,TRBV24-1,-,TRBJ1-4
CASSRASVNTEAFF,TGTGCCAGCAGCCGAGCATCAGTGAACACTGAAGCTTTCTTT,-,TRBV7-9,-,TRBJ1-1
CASSGISGGTSWTGELFF,TGTGCCAGCAGCGGGATTAGCGGGGGGACTTCATGGACCGGGGAGCTGTTTTTT,many,TRBV7-8,TRBD2,TRBJ2-2
CASAASAGTDTQYF,TGTGCCAGCGCGGCCTCAGCAGGCACAGATACGCAGTATTTT,many,TRBV2,-,TRBJ2-3
CATSRETGEQYF,TGTGCCACCAGCAGAGAGACAGGCGAGCAGTACTTC,-,TRBV15,-,TRBJ2-7
CSVETGNTDTQYF,TGCAGCGTAGAGACAGGGAACACAGATACGCAGTATTTT,few,TRBV29-1,TRBD1,TRBJ2-3
CASSYRGEQYF,TGTGCCAGCAGTTACCGGGGGGAACAGTACTTC,once,TRBV12-3/TRBV12-4,TRBD2,TRBJ2-7
CASSLGTEFSSYEQYF,TGTGCTAGCAGCTTAGGGACAGAGTTTAGCTCCTACGAGCAGTACTTC,few,TRBV7-7,TRBD1,TRBJ2-7
CSARDGNLEFF,TGCAGTGCTAGAGATGGGAATTTAGAGTTCTTC,many,TRBV20-1,-,TRBJ2-1
CASSLRDTYYEQYF,TGTGCCAGCAGTTTAAGGGACACCTACTACGAGCAGTACTTC,many,TRBV28,-,TRBJ2-7
CASRWGQGSGTGELFF,TGTGCCAGCAGATGGGGACAGGGTAGTGGTACCGGGGAGCTGTTTTTT,few,TRBV27,TRBD1,TRBJ2-2
CASTTGDQETQYF,TGCGCCAGCACAACAGGGGACCAAGAGACCCAGTACTTC,many,TRBV5-1,TRBD1,TRBJ2-5
CASSPMGALNTEAFF,TGTGCCAGCAGCCCCATGGGGGCTCTGAACACTGAAGCTTTCTTT,many,TRBV7-2,-,TRBJ1-1
CASREGTGPEKLFF,TGCGCCAGCAGAGAAGGGACAGGTCCAGAAAAACTGTTTTTT,many,TRBV5-1,TRBD1,TRBJ1-4
CASSPGTSGVSSYEQYF,TGTGCCAGCAGCCCCGGGACTAGCGGGGTAAGCTCCTACGAGCAGTACTTC,-,TRBV7-2,TRBD2,TRBJ2-7
CASSPRTGDGEQFF,TGCGCCAGCAGCCCGAGGACAGGGGACGGTGAGCAGTTCTTC,many,TRBV5-1,TRBD1,TRBJ2-1
CASSRGTEETQYF,TGCGCCAGCAGCCGCGGGACGGAAGAGACCCAGTACTTC,many,TRBV5-1,-,TRBJ2-5
CASSLLGLAVDEQFF,TGTGCCAGCAGCTTATTGGGACTAGCCGTCGATGAGCAGTTCTTC,many,TRBV7-3,TRBD2,TRBJ2-1